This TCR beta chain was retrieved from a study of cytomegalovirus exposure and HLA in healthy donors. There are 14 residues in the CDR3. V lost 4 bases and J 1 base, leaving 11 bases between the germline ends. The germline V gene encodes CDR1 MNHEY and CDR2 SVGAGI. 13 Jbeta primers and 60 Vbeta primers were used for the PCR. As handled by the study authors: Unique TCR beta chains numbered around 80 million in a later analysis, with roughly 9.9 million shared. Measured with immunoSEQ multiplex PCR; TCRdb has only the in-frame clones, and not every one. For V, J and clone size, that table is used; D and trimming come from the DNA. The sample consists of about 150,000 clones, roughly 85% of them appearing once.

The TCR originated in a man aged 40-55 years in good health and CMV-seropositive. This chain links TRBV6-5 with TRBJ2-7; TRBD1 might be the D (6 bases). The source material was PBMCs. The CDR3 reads CASSFSRGSYEQYF. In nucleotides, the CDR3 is TGTGCCAGCAGTTTCTCGAGGGGGTCCTACGAGCAGTACTTC.